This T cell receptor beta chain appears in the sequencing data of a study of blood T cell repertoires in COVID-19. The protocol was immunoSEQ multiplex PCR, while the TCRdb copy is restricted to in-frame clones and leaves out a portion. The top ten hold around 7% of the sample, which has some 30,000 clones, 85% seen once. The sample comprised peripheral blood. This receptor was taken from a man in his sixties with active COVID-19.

The CDR3 DNA sequence: TGTGCCAGCAGGCAGGGGGCAACTAATGAAAAACTGTTTTTT. Its translation: CASRQGATNEKLFF. This chain joins TRBV6-5 and TRBJ1-4, with TRBD1 matching 7 bases. CDR1 MNHEY and CDR2 SVGAGI come from the germline V gene. The CDR3 contains 14 residues. V was clipped by 6 bases and J by 0 bases; unmatched bases: 1.